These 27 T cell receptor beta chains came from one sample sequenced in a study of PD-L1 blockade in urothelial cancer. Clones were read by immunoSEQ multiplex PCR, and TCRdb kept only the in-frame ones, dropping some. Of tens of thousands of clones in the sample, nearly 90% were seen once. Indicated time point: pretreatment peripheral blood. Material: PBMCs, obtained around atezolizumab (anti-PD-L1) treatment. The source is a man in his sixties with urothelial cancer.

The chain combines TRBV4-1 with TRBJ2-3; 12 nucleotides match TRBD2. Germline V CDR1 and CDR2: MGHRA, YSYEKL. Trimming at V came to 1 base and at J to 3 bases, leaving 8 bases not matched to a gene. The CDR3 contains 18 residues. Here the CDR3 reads CASSQGPLTSGRTDTQYF. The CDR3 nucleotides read TGCGCCAGCAGCCAAGGGCCTTTGACTAGCGGGAGAACAGATACGCAGTATTTT.

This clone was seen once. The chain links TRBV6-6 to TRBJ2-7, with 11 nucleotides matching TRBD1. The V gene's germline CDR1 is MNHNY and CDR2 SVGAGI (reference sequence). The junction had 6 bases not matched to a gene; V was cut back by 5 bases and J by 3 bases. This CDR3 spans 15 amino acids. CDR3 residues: CASSRTGTGGYEQYF. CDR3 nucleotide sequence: TGTGCCAGCAGTCGGACCGGGACAGGGGGCTACGAGCAGTACTTC.

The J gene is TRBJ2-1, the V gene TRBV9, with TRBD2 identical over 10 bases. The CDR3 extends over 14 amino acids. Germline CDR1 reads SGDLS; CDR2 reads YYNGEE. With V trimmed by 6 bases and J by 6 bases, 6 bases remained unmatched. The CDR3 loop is CASNSGGGINEQFF. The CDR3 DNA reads TGTGCCAGCAACAGCGGGGGGGGCATCAATGAGCAGTTCTTC.

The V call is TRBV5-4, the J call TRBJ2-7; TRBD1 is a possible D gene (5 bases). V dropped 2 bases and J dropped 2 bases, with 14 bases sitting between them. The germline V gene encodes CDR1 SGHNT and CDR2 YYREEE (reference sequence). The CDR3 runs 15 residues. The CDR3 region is CASSLGAPEAYEQYF. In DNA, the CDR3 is TGTGCCAGCAGCTTAGGGGCCCCTGAAGCCTACGAGCAGTACTTC.

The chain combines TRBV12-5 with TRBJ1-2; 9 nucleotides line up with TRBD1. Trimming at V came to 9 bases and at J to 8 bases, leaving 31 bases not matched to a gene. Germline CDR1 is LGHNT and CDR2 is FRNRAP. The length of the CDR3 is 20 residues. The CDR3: CASPQRPNTTQGARLEGYTF. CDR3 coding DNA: TGTGCTAGCCCCCAGAGGCCAAACACGACACAGGGGGCGCGGCTTGAGGGCTACACCTTC. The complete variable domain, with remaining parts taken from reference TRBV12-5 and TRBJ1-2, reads DARVTQTPRHKVTEMGQEVTMRCQPILGHNTVFWYRQTMMQGLELLAYFRNRAPLDDSGMPKDRFSAEMPDATLATLKIQPSEPRDSAVYFCASPQRPNTTQGARLEGYTFGSGTRLTVV.

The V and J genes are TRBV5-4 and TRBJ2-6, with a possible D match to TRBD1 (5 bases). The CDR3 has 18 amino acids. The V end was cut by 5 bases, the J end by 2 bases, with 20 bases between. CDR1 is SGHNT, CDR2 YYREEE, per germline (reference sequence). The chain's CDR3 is CASSLVSGLEAGANVLTF. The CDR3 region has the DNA TGTGCCAGCAGTCTAGTGTCAGGGCTTGAGGCTGGGGCCAACGTCCTGACTTTC.

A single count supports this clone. CDR3 nucleotide sequence: TGTGCCAGCACTCCCTCGTCCGGGGCCAACGTCCTGACTTTC. Translation: CASTPSSGANVLTF. This rearrangement joins TRBV7-3 to TRBJ2-6; D uncertain. Germline assignment: CDR1 SGHTA and CDR2 FQGTGA. V was shortened by 7 bases and J by 4 bases, with 11 bases between the two germline ends. The CDR3 has 14 residues.

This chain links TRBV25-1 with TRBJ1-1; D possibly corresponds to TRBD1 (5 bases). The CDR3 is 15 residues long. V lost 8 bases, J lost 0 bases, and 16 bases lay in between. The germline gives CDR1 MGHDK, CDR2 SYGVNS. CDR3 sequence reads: CASQGRLPLNTEAFF. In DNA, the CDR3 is TGTGCCAGCCAGGGCCGACTTCCCCTGAACACTGAAGCTTTCTTT. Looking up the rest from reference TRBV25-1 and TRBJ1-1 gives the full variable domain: EADIYQTPRYLVIGTGKKITLECSQTMGHDKMYWYQQDPGMELHLIHYSYGVNSTEKGDLSSESTVSRIRTEHFPLTLESARPSHTSQYLCASQGRLPLNTEAFFGQGTRLTVV.

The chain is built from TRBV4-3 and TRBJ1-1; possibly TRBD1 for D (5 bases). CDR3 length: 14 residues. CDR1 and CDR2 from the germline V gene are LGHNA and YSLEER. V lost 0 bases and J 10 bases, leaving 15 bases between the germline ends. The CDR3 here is CASSQDMPGKTAFF. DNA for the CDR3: TGCGCCAGCAGCCAAGATATGCCAGGGAAAACAGCTTTCTTT.

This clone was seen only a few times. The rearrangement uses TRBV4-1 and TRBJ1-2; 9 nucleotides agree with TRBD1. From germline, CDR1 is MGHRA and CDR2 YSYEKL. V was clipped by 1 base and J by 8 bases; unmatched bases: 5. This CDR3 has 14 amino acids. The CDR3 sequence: CASSQGTGAGGYTF. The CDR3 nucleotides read TGCGCCAGCAGCCAAGGGACAGGGGCGGGCGGCTACACCTTC.

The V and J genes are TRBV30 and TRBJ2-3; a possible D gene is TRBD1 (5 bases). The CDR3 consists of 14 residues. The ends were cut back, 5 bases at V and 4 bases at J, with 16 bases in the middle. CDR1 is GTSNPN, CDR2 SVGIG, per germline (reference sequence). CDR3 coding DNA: TGTGCCTGGGGAACCAGGGCCAGAGCAGATACGCAGTATTTT. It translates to CAWGTRARADTQYF.

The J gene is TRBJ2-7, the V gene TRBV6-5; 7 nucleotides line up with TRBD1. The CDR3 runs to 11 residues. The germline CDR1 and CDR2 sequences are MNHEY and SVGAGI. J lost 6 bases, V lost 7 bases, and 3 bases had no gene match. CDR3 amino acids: CASTTGREQYF. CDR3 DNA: TGTGCCAGCACGACAGGGCGCGAGCAGTACTTC.

This chain's CDR3 is CASSFSSGGATGELFF. Written as DNA, the CDR3 is TGTGCCAGCAGCTTTTCTAGCGGGGGTGCCACCGGGGAGCTGTTTTTT. This chain links TRBV11-2 with TRBJ2-2; 10 bases fit TRBD2. V was clipped by 3 bases and J by 4 bases; unmatched bases: 5. This CDR3 has 16 amino acids. The germline CDR1 and CDR2 sequences are SGHAT and FQNNGV.

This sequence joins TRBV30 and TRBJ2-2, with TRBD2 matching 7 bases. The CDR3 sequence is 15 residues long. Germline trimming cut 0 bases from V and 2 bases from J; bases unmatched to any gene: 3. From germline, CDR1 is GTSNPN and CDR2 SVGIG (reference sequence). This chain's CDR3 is CAWSVRGLNTGELFF. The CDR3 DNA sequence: TGTGCCTGGAGTGTACGGGGACTAAACACCGGGGAGCTGTTTTTT.

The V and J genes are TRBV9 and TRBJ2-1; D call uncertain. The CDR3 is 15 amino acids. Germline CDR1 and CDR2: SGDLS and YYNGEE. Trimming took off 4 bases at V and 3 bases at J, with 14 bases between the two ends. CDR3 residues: CASSPIQSVYNEQFF. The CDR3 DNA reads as TGTGCCAGCAGCCCCATTCAGTCTGTCTACAATGAGCAGTTCTTC.

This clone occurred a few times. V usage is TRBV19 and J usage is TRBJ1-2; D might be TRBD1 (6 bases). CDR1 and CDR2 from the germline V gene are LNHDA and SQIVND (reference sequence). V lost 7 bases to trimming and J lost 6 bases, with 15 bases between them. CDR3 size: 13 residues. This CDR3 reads CASTEWQGNGYTF. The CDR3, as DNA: TGTGCCAGTACTGAGTGGCAGGGGAATGGCTACACCTTC.

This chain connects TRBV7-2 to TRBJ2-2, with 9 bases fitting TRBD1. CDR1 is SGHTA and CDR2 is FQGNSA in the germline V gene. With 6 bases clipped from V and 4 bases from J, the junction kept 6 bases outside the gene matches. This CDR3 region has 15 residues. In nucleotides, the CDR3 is TGTGCCAGCAGTACCACAGGGGGCGGCACCGGGGAGCTGTTTTTT. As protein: CASSTTGGGTGELFF.

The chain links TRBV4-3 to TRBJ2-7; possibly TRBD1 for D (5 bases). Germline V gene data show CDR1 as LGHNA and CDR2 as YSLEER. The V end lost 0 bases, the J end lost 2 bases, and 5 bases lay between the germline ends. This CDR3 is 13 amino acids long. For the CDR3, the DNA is TGCGCCAGCAGCCAAGAGACAGCCTACGAGCAGTACTTC. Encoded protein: CASSQETAYEQYF.

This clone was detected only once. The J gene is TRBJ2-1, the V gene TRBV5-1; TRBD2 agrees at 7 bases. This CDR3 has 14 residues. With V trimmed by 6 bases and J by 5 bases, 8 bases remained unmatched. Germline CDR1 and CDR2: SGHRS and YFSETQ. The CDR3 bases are TGCGCCAGCACCCAAATGGGAGGGGACAATGAGCAGTTCTTC. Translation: CASTQMGGDNEQFF.

The DNA of the CDR3 is TGTGCCAGCAGTGCGGCGATGGGAAACACCATATATTTT. Translating it yields CASSAAMGNTIYF. The chain employs TRBV5-6 and TRBJ1-3, with D hard to call. Germline V gene sequence: CDR1 SGHDT, CDR2 YYEEEE. The CDR3 is 13 residues long. Trimming removed 5 bases at V and 4 bases at J, with 10 bases between.

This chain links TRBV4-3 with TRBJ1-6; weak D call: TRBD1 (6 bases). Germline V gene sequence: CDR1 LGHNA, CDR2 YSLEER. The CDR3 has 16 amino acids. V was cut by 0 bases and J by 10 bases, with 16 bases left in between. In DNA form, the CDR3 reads TGCGCCAGCAGCCAAGATCAAGTGGGGGCAGGATCACCCCTCCACTTT. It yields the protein CASSQDQVGAGSPLHF.

The chain's CDR3 is CASSLAGGIYNEQFF. CDR3 nucleotide sequence: TGTGCCAGCAGTCTAGCGGGGGGGATATACAATGAGCAGTTCTTC. The gene calls are TRBV6-1 and TRBJ2-1; 12 bases map to TRBD2. The CDR3 has 15 residues. Trimming at V came to 5 bases and at J to 4 bases, leaving 3 bases not matched to a gene. The germline V gene encodes CDR1 MNHNS and CDR2 SASEGT.

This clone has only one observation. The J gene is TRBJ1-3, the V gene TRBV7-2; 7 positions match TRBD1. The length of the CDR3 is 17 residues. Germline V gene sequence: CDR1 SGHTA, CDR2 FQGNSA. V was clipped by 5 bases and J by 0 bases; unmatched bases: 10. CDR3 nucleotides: TGTGCCAGCAGCACTCGGGACAGAGGGATCTCTGGAAACACCATATATTTT. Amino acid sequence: CASSTRDRGISGNTIYF. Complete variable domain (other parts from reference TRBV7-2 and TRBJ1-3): GAGVSQSPSNKVTEKGKDVELRCDPISGHTALYWYRQSLGQGLEFLIYFQGNSAPDKSGLPSDRFSAERTGGSVSTLTIQRTQQEDSAVYLCASSTRDRGISGNTIYFGEGSWLTVV.

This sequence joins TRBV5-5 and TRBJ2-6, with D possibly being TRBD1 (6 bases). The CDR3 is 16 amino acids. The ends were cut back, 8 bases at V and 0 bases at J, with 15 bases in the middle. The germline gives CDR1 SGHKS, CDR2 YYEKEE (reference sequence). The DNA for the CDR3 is TGTGCCAGTCAGACAGGACCATACTCTGGGGCCAACGTCCTGACTTTC. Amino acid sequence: CASQTGPYSGANVLTF.

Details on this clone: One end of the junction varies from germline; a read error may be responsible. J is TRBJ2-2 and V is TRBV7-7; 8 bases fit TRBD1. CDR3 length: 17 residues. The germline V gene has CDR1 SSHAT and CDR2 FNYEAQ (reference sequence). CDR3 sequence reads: CASSLARGQGGTGELFF. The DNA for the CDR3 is TGTGCTAGCAGCTTAGCCCGTGGACAGGGTGGCACCGGGGAGCTGTTTTTT.

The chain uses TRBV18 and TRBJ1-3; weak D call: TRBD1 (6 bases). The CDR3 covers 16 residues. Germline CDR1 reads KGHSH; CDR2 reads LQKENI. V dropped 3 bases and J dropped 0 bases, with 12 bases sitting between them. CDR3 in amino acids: CASSPVGDNSGNTIYF. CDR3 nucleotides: TGTGCCAGCTCACCGGTAGGGGACAACTCTGGAAACACCATATATTTT.

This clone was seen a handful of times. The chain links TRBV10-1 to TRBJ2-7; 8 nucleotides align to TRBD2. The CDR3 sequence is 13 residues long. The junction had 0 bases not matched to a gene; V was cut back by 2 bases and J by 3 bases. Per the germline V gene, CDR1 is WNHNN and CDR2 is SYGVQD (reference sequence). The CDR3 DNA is TGCGCCAGCAGTGAGGGGACTAGCTACGAGCAGTACTTC. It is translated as CASSEGTSYEQYF.